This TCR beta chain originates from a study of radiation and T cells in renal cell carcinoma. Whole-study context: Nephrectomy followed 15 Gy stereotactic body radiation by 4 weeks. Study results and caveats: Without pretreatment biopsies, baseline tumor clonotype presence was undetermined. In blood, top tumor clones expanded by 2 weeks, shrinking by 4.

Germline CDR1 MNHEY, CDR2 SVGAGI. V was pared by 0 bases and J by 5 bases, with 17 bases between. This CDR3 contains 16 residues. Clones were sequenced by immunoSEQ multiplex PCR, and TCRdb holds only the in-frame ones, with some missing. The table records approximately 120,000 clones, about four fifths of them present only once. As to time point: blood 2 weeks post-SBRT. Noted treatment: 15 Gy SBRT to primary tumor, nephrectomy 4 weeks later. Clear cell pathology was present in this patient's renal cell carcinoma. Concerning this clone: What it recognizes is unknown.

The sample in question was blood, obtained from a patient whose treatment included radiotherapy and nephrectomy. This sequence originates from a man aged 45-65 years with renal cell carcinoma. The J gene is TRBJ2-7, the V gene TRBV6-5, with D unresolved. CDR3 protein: CASSYSSTKPTDEQYF. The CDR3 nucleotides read TGTGCCAGCAGTTACTCGTCGACAAAGCCCACCGACGAGCAGTACTTC.